This T cell receptor beta chain came from a study of blood T cells in healthy people across ages. Study results and limitations: Naive T cell percentage showed a strong correlation with the diversity of TCR beta.

A J-beta primer mix and a sample-barcoded 5' primer were used in a second PCR of roughly 6 to 12 cycles. Each single sample gave us at least 2.5 million CDR3-containing paired-end reads. In TCRdb, the 5' RACE reads were re-called with MiXCR into one record per CDR3 protein. The sample records around 940,000 distinct CDR3 sequences, roughly 47% being singletons. A word on this clonotype: Its antigen is undetermined.

Ranging in age from about 6 to 90, the donors were healthy Caucasian individuals from Russia. The CDR3 loop spans 15 amino acids. Germline V gene data show CDR1 as SGHRS and CDR2 as YFSETQ. The rearrangement uses TRBV5-1 and TRBJ2-4; 7 nucleotides match TRBD1. The J call may be incorrect, as the DNA end agrees better with TRBJ2-7. The source material was blood. The receptor was isolated from a woman aged 55-69 years in good health. CDR3 nucleotides: TGCGCCAGCAGCCCTTCCAGGACAGGCCCCTACGAGCAGTACTTC. Translated: CASSPSRTGPYEQYF.